This T cell receptor (beta chain) was recorded in a study of regulatory T cells in long-lasting Graves disease. The study's findings and limits: Among the persistent patients, thousands of public clonotypes were shared, more than the approximately 970 shared among new patients.

Both iRepertoire HTBI primers and Arm-PCR of CDR3 regions were used to build the TCR beta libraries. TCRdb re-called the multiplex PCR reads through MiXCR, storing one row per CDR3 protein. The sample has roughly 420,000 distinct CDR3 sequences, 15% to 20% seen once; the top ten hold about 23%. The length of the CDR3 is 16 residues. Deletions cut 6 bases from V and 3 bases from J, with 20 bases between. Germline CDR1 and CDR2: SEHNR and FQNEAQ (reference sequence). This clonotype was detected ten times or more. The target antigen is unknown. The time point: newly diagnosed GD, antithyroid drugs for less than 3 months. PBMCs were the source of the RNA used for TCR sequencing. The data also belong to a second study, concerning T cells in Graves' hyperthyroidism and ophthalmopathy. In that study: During a first-round RT-PCR of the TCR CDR3, the HTBI primer set was used.

The receptor was isolated from a woman younger than 30 with Graves disease. This sample comprised peripheral blood mononuclear cells (PBMCs), obtained at new diagnosis, from a patient treated with antithyroid drugs. The chain couples TRBV7-9 to TRBJ2-5; unclear D gene. The CDR3 DNA reads as TGTGCCAGCAGTCCCGTACGTCAGTGGTTAAAAGAGACCCAGTACTTC. The encoded protein is CASSPVRQWLKETQYF.